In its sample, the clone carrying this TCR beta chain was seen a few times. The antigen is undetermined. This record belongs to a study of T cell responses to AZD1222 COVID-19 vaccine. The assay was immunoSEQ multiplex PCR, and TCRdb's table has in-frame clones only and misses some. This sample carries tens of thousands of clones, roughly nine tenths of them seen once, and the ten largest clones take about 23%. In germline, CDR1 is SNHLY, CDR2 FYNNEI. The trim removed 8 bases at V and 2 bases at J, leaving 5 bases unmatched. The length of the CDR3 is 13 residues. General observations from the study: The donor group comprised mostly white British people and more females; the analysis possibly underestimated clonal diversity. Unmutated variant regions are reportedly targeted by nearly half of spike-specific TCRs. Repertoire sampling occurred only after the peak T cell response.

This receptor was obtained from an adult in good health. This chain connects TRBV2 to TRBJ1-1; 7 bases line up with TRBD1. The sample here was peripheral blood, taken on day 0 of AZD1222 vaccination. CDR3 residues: CASPTGQNTEAFF. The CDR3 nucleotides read TGTGCCAGCCCGACAGGGCAAAACACTGAAGCTTTCTTT.